This T cell receptor (beta chain) was sequenced in a study of blood T cells in healthy people across ages. Study-wide findings and caveats: Strong correlation linked observed beta diversity and percent naive T cells.

Extracted total RNA amounted to at least 5.5 micrograms for each sample. The use of a sample-barcoded 5' primer and a J-beta primer mix characterized a second PCR of about 7 to 12 cycles. MiXCR, applied by TCRdb to the 5' RACE reads, yields one record per CDR3 protein. This table holds around 870,000 distinct CDR3 sequences, less than 35% found once. At least ten counts were recorded for this clonotype. Its specificity is not known. The length of the CDR3 is 12 residues. The sequence was obtained from a woman over 75 in good health. The rearrangement joins TRBV21-1 to TRBJ2-1; the D segment call TRBD1 is taken from the table without a DNA check. TRBV21-1 is an annotated pseudogene. Material for sequencing was blood. The CDR3 sequence is CASLPGSNEQFF. The CDR3 nucleotides read TGTGCCAGCCTCCCGGGAAGCAATGAGCAGTTCTTC.